A selection of T cell receptor beta chains follows, all from one sample in a study of cytomegalovirus exposure and HLA in healthy donors. Only in-frame clones appear in the TCRdb table, and some are missing; sequencing was by immunoSEQ multiplex PCR. The data contain fewer than 150,000 clones, 65% to 85% of them singletons. Sequenced sample: PBMCs. Every receptor here comes from a man aged 50 to 60 in good health and CMV-seronegative. The CDR3 runs from the conserved cysteine through the conserved F or W. Fields, in order: clone size, V gene, J gene, D gene, CDR3 protein, CDR3 DNA. The D gene is left open where the match is weak. Clone sizes are given selectively: once, few, many, or a class where the clone is expanded.

once	TRBV27	TRBJ2-6	TRBD2	CASSLGGSGANVLTF	TGTGCCAGCAGTTTGGGGGGGTCTGGGGCCAACGTCCTGACTTTC
.	TRBV30	TRBJ2-5	.	CAWSVRTAETQYF	TGTGCCTGGAGTGTTAGGACAGCAGAGACCCAGTACTTC
.	TRBV2	TRBJ1-1	TRBD1	CASSLQGYTEAFF	TGTGCCAGCAGCTTACAGGGGTACACTGAAGCTTTCTTT
.	TRBV19	TRBJ2-3	TRBD2	CASNQPLAGAGTDTQYF	TGTGCCAGTAACCAACCTCTAGCGGGAGCCGGCACAGATACGCAGTATTTT
.	TRBV2	TRBJ1-3	.	CASIKEKGNTIYF	TGTGCCAGCATAAAGGAGAAGGGAAACACCATATATTTT
few	TRBV30	TRBJ2-1	TRBD1	CAWSVHGTHRGDEQFF	TGTGCCTGGAGTGTACATGGGACCCACAGGGGTGATGAGCAGTTCTTC
few	TRBV7-8	TRBJ2-3	.	CASSFLTDTQYF	TGTGCCAGCAGCTTCTTAACAGATACGCAGTATTTT
.	TRBV25-1	TRBJ1-3	.	CASSALNTIYF	TGTGCCAGCAGTGCCCTTAACACCATATATTTT
.	TRBV5-1	TRBJ2-6	.	CASSLLGHTPSGANVLTF	TGCGCCAGCAGCTTGCTGGGACACACACCCTCTGGGGCCAACGTCCTGACTTTC
.	TRBV2	TRBJ2-2	TRBD1	CASMGQGYSGELFF	TGTGCCAGCATGGGACAGGGATATTCCGGGGAGCTGTTTTTT
.	TRBV18	TRBJ2-3	TRBD2	CASSQASGRQDTQYF	TGTGCCAGCTCACAGGCTAGCGGGAGGCAGGATACGCAGTATTTT
.	TRBV10-2	TRBJ1-1	.	CASTGGGNTEAFF	TGCGCCAGCACGGGCGGGGGGAACACTGAAGCTTTCTTT
.	TRBV5-1	TRBJ2-7	.	CASSLEAGTIYEQYF	TGCGCCAGCAGCTTGGAGGCGGGGACGATTTACGAGCAGTACTTC
.	TRBV28	TRBJ1-1	.	CASLVRGNEAFF	TGTGCCAGCCTTGTTAGGGGGAATGAAGCTTTCTTT
few	TRBV25-1	TRBJ2-1	TRBD1	CASSRGQGTRDEQFF	TGTGCCAGCAGTCGGGGACAGGGAACGAGGGATGAGCAGTTCTTC
.	TRBV11-2	TRBJ2-2	.	CASRLTRGNTGELFF	TGTGCCAGCAGGTTGACCAGGGGGAACACCGGGGAGCTGTTTTTT
few	TRBV6-1	TRBJ2-2	.	CASSVVRNTGELFF	TGTGCCAGCAGTGTGGTCAGGAACACCGGGGAGCTGTTTTTT
.	TRBV19	TRBJ2-1	TRBD2	CASSTLVAGDRGKNEQFF	TGTGCCAGTAGTACCCTTGTAGCGGGAGATAGAGGGAAGAATGAGCAGTTCTTC
.	TRBV7-9	TRBJ2-7	TRBD1	CASSLQGAAGDEQYF	TGTGCCAGCAGCTTACAGGGGGCGGCCGGAGACGAGCAGTACTTC
.	TRBV5-1	TRBJ2-1	TRBD1	CASSQDRGRYNEQFF	TGCGCCAGCAGTCAAGACAGGGGGCGGTACAATGAGCAGTTCTTC
.	TRBV6-5	TRBJ2-3	.	CASKQGTSTDTQYF	TGTGCCAGCAAACAAGGGACTAGCACAGATACGCAGTATTTT
.	TRBV5-4	TRBJ1-2	.	CASSSGAGHNYGYTF	TGTGCCAGCAGCTCCGGGGCGGGGCATAACTATGGCTACACCTTC
few	TRBV4-3	TRBJ2-1	TRBD2	CASSRDLAGHNEQFF	TGCGCCAGCAGCCGGGACCTAGCGGGGCACAATGAGCAGTTCTTC
.	TRBV7-9	TRBJ2-2	TRBD2	CGGKGTTGELFF	TGCGGGGGGAAGGGGACCACCGGGGAGCTGTTTTTT
few	TRBV2	TRBJ2-1	.	CASLEDRVMSEQFF	TGTGCCAGCCTCGAAGATCGGGTAATGAGTGAGCAGTTCTTC
once	TRBV7-2	TRBJ2-5	TRBD2	CASSVQTSGSRETQYF	TGTGCCAGCAGCGTCCAAACTAGCGGGAGTCGAGAGACCCAGTACTTC
few	TRBV5-6	TRBJ2-5	.	CASSLGVYQETQYF	TGTGCCAGCAGCTTGGGCGTCTACCAAGAGACCCAGTACTTC
.	TRBV10-3	TRBJ2-7	TRBD1	CAISTGTGGRYEQYF	TGTGCCATCAGCACCGGGACAGGGGGCAGGTACGAGCAGTACTTC
.	TRBV10-3	TRBJ2-1	TRBD2	CAISSGLGGHNEQFF	TGTGCCATCTCTTCGGGACTAGGTGGGCACAATGAGCAGTTCTTC
.	TRBV7-9	TRBJ2-7	.	CASSPRGDTYEQYF	TGTGCCAGCAGCCCCCGGGGAGACACCTACGAGCAGTACTTC
once	TRBV18	TRBJ1-2	.	CASSPREGRLYGYTF	TGTGCCAGCTCACCAAGGGAGGGGAGGCTCTATGGCTACACCTTC
few	TRBV9	TRBJ1-2	.	CASSVQQGLSYGYTF	TGTGCCAGCAGCGTACAACAGGGTCTTTCGTATGGCTACACCTTC
few	TRBV29-1	TRBJ2-7	TRBD2	CSFGQETSGIAEQYF	TGCAGCTTCGGACAGGAGACTAGCGGGATAGCTGAGCAGTACTTC
.	TRBV6-5	TRBJ1-1	.	CASSLGGASTEAFF	TGTGCCAGCAGTCTGGGAGGCGCGAGCACTGAAGCTTTCTTT
.	TRBV19	TRBJ2-1	TRBD2	CASSILAADNEQFF	TGTGCCAGTAGTATACTAGCGGCAGACAATGAGCAGTTCTTC
.	TRBV5-4	TRBJ2-1	TRBD2	CAVSLAGGLNNEQFF	TGTGCTGTAAGCTTAGCGGGAGGGCTGAACAATGAGCAGTTCTTC
.	TRBV19	TRBJ2-1	TRBD1	CACRDRGGNEQFF	TGTGCCTGCCGGGACAGGGGCGGGAATGAGCAGTTCTTC
.	TRBV18	TRBJ2-5	TRBD1	CASSPNRGRETQYF	TGTGCCAGCTCACCAAACAGGGGTCGAGAGACCCAGTACTTC
.	TRBV11-2	TRBJ2-3	TRBD2	CASSPPSGRTTDTQYF	TGTGCCAGCAGCCCCCCCAGCGGGAGGACCACAGATACGCAGTATTTT
few	TRBV18	TRBJ1-6	TRBD1	CASSPQDRDSPLHF	TGTGCCAGCTCACCACAGGACAGGGATTCACCCCTCCACTTT
.	TRBV2	TRBJ2-5	.	CASSAQGQETQYF	TGTGCCAGCAGTGCTCAGGGTCAAGAGACCCAGTACTTC
.	TRBV5-1	TRBJ1-6	.	CASSLLTQANSPLHF	TGCGCCAGCAGCTTACTGACGCAAGCGAATTCACCCCTCCACTTT
few	TRBV5-1	TRBJ1-4	.	CASSLAGKPGTNEKLFF	TGCGCCAGCAGCTTGGCTGGCAAACCAGGAACTAATGAAAAACTGTTTTTT